The present TCR beta chain was sequenced within a study of cytomegalovirus exposure and HLA in healthy donors. Study as a whole: Across under 450 genotyped donors, roughly 85% landed in the Caucasian-associated ancestry cluster.

Researchers ran the PCR with 60 Vbeta and 13 Jbeta primers. Clones were sequenced by immunoSEQ multiplex PCR, and TCRdb holds only the in-frame ones, with some missing. The sample consists of some 150,000 clones, roughly three quarters of them appearing once. Concerning this clone itself: The antigen remains unidentified.

V was clipped by 2 bases and J by 2 bases, with 18 bases between them. Germline V gene lookup returns CDR1 GTSNPN and CDR2 SVGIG (reference sequence). This CDR3 contains 16 residues. General study points: Earlier analysis yielded a pattern in which most TCR beta V segments were productive about 87% or about 30% of the time. Reported performance of the classifier showed diagnosis of cytomegalovirus status with high specificity and sensitivity. Rarity characterized most TCR sequences, yet some public TCRs appeared in many donors.

Material for sequencing was PBMCs. J is TRBJ2-5 and V is TRBV30; D remains unclear. This TCR was sampled from a man aged 18 to 35 in good health and CMV-seronegative. The CDR3 nucleotides read TGTGCCTGGAGTCCCGGGTGGGTGACTCTTCAAGAGACCCAGTACTTC. This sequence encodes CAWSPGWVTLQETQYF.